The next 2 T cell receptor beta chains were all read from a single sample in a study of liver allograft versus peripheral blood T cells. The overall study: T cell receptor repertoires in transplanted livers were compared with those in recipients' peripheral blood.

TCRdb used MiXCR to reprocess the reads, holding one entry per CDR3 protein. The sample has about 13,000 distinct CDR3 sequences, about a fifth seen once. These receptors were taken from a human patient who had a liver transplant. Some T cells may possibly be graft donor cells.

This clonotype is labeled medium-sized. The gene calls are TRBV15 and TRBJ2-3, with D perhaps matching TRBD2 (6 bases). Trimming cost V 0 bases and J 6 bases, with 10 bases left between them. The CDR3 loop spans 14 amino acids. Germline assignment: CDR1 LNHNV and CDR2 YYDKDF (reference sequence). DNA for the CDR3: TGTGCCACCAGCAGAGATCTGGGGAGGGATACGCAGTATTTT. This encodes CATSRDLGRDTQYF.

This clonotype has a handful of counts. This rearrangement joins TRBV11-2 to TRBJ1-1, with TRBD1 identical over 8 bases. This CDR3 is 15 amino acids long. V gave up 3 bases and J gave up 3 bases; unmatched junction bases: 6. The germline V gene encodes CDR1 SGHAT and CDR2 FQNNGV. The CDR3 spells CASSFGTGYYTEAFF. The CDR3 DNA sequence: TGTGCCAGCAGCTTCGGGACAGGCTACTACACTGAAGCTTTCTTT.